Listed here are 19 T cell receptor beta chains from one sample, sequenced in a study of technical replicates of blood from several donors. Assay: immunoSEQ multiplex PCR; the TCRdb copy retains only in-frame clones and omits some. Among about 44,000 clones, around 96% were seen once, and the ten largest hold around 0.4%. The sample was T cells isolated from PBMCs. The receptors originated from a human donor in good health.

The chain has TRBV2 and TRBJ1-2; possible D gene TRBD1, 5 bases. Germline-derived CDR1 and CDR2 are SNHLY and FYNNEI. The CDR3 is 12 residues long. Trimming removed 7 bases at V and 6 bases at J, with 12 bases between. The CDR3 loop reads CASMGGGDGYTF. CDR3 DNA: TGTGCCAGCATGGGCGGGGGGGATGGCTACACCTTC.

J is TRBJ1-1 and V is TRBV19, with D maybe TRBD1 (5 bases). Trimming removed 3 bases from V and 6 bases from J, with 11 bases in between. Looked up from germline, CDR1 is LNHDA and CDR2 is SQIVND (reference sequence). The CDR3 consists of 13 residues. The CDR3 sequence: CASSMGGVAEAFF. The CDR3 DNA reads as TGTGCCAGTAGTATGGGAGGGGTGGCTGAAGCTTTCTTT.

The CDR3 nucleotides read TGCGCCAGCATGTGGACAGGGGGCGGAGAGACCCAGTACTTC. Its translation: CASMWTGGGETQYF. This chain uses TRBV5-1 with TRBJ2-5, with TRBD1 matching 11 bases. V was clipped by 6 bases and J by 4 bases; unmatched bases: 5. CDR1 is SGHRS, CDR2 YFSETQ, per germline. The length of the CDR3 is 14 residues.

The chain joins TRBV9 to TRBJ2-7; D might be TRBD1 (6 bases). CDR1 and CDR2 from the germline V gene are SGDLS and YYNGEE. Deletions cut 4 bases from V and 7 bases from J, with 12 bases between. This CDR3 has 12 residues. The DNA for the CDR3 is TGTGCCAGCAGCCCTAGGGGGTGGGAGCAGTACTTC. Encoded protein: CASSPRGWEQYF.

The J gene is TRBJ2-4, the V gene TRBV5-6, with 9 bases fitting TRBD2. CDR3 size: 15 residues. Germline CDR1 is SGHDT and CDR2 is YYEEEE. V trimming: 7 bases; J trimming: 8 bases; junction bases outside the gene matches: 13. The CDR3 sequence: CASGLAIKGVDIQYF. CDR3 nucleotides: TGTGCCAGCGGACTAGCGATAAAGGGTGTGGACATTCAGTACTTC.

The DNA of the CDR3 is TGTGCCAGCAGTGAAGTTTGGGTAGGGGCTGGAAACACCATATATTTT. Translating gives CASSEVWVGAGNTIYF. The chain carries TRBV6-1 and TRBJ1-3; possibly TRBD1 for D (5 bases). Trimming pared 1 base from V and 2 bases from J, leaving 12 bases between. From germline, CDR1 is MNHNS and CDR2 SASEGT. CDR3 length: 16 amino acids.

V and J are TRBV9 and TRBJ2-7; weak D call: TRBD2 (5 bases). Trimming removed 4 bases from V and 1 base from J, with 15 bases in between. This CDR3 has 15 amino acids. CDR1 SGDLS and CDR2 YYNGEE come from the germline V gene. The CDR3 loop reads CASSPKADGSYEQYF. In DNA, the CDR3 is TGTGCCAGCAGCCCCAAAGCGGACGGATCCTACGAGCAGTACTTC.

The chain has TRBV11-3 and TRBJ2-7; possibly TRBD2 for D (6 bases). Germline lookup yields CDR1 SGHNT and CDR2 YENEEA. The CDR3 sequence is 12 residues long. V was cut by 5 bases and J by 6 bases, with 11 bases left in between. CDR3 sequence: CASSTQTSEQYF. The CDR3 coding sequence is TGTGCCAGCAGCACCCAGACTAGCGAGCAGTACTTC.

The chain uses TRBV23-1 and TRBJ1-2; tentatively, D is TRBD1 (6 bases). TRBV23-1 is given ORF status, its function remaining uncertain. This CDR3 comprises 14 residues. Trimming cost V 2 bases and J 4 bases, with 11 bases left between them. The CDR3 here is CASSQPTGAYGYTF. As DNA, the CDR3 is TGCGCCAGCAGTCAACCGACAGGAGCCTATGGCTACACCTTC.

This clone showed up just once. The rearrangement links TRBV19 to TRBJ2-7; possible D gene TRBD2, 5 bases. V was trimmed by 5 bases and J by 3 bases, leaving 5 bases between them. CDR3 length: 11 residues. CDR1 LNHDA and CDR2 SQIVND come from the germline V gene (reference sequence). CDR3 nucleotide sequence: TGTGCCAGTAGTGACTACTACGAGCAGTACTTC. Translation gives CASSDYYEQYF.

J is TRBJ2-1 and V is TRBV5-1, with TRBD1 identical over 9 bases. The CDR3 contains 13 residues. Germline CDR1 SGHRS, CDR2 YFSETQ. The CDR3 nucleotides are TGCGCATCCTTACACAGGGGGCGTAATGAGCAGTTCTTC. Translation gives CASLHRGRNEQFF.

The chain links TRBV9 to TRBJ2-2; TRBD1 matches 8 bases. This CDR3 has 14 residues. CDR1 and CDR2 (germline): SGDLS, YYNGEE. V was pared by 5 bases and J by 5 bases, with 5 bases of the junction left unmatched. The CDR3 DNA is TGTGCCAGCAGGGACAGGGATCGAACCGGGGAGCTGTTTTTT. Its protein is CASRDRDRTGELFF.

The rearrangement links TRBV7-3 to TRBJ1-1; maybe TRBD1 (5 bases). V was cut by 0 bases and J by 1 base, with 15 bases left in between. Germline lookup yields CDR1 SGHTA and CDR2 FQGTGA. The CDR3 runs to 17 residues. The CDR3 DNA is TGTGCCAGCAGCTTAACGGGGCAGGGAATGACGAACACTGAAGCTTTCTTT. Amino acids: CASSLTGQGMTNTEAFF.

In this sample, this clone turned up once. The chain uses TRBV11-2 and TRBJ2-5, with 11 bases identical to TRBD2. CDR1 and CDR2 (germline): SGHAT, FQNNGV. This CDR3 is built from 16 residues. V trimming: 0 bases; J trimming: 9 bases; junction bases outside the gene matches: 9. The CDR3 loop is CASSLEGTSGFGAQYF. The CDR3 region has the DNA TGTGCCAGCAGCTTAGAAGGGACTAGCGGTTTCGGTGCCCAGTACTTC.

V and J are TRBV18 and TRBJ1-1; D uncertain. V was cut by 3 bases and J by 10 bases, with 15 bases left in between. The CDR3 spans 13 residues. Germline V gene lookup returns CDR1 KGHSH and CDR2 LQKENI. DNA for the CDR3: TGTGCCAGCTCACCCGGGGTTGGGGAGCCAGCTTTCTTT. Translation: CASSPGVGEPAFF.

CDR3: CAVNRDIGADTQYF. In DNA form, the CDR3 reads TGTGCCGTGAACCGGGACATCGGGGCAGATACGCAGTATTTT. The chain is built from TRBV6-6 and TRBJ2-3, with D perhaps TRBD1 (6 bases). The CDR3 is 14 residues long. Germline CDR1 is MNHNY and CDR2 is SVGAGI (reference sequence). Trimming shortened V by 11 bases and J by 4 bases, and 19 bases separated the two germline ends.

This clone is a singleton in its sample. This chain uses TRBV28 with TRBJ2-5; no definite D call. With 5 bases removed from V and 5 bases from J, the gap between germline ends came to 9 bases. Germline loops: CDR1 MDHEN, CDR2 SYDVKM. CDR3 length: 12 residues. CDR3 protein: CASSLGWETQYF. The CDR3 DNA reads TGTGCCAGCAGTCTAGGTTGGGAGACCCAGTACTTC.

The rearrangement joins TRBV9 to TRBJ2-7, with 7 positions matching TRBD2. After removal of 0 bases from V and 4 bases from J, the junction contained 10 bases not matched to a gene. This CDR3 contains 16 residues. Per the germline V gene, CDR1 is SGDLS and CDR2 is YYNGEE. CDR3 loop: CASSVGGGELSYEQYF. The DNA for the CDR3 is TGTGCCAGCAGCGTAGGGGGGGGTGAGCTTTCGTACGAGCAGTACTTC.

V and J are TRBV19 and TRBJ2-5, with D possibly matching TRBD1 (6 bases). The CDR3 runs to 13 residues. V was clipped by 3 bases and J by 5 bases, with 10 bases between them. Germline V gives CDR1 LNHDA, CDR2 SQIVND (reference sequence). This CDR3 reads CASSIYRGETQYF. The DNA of the CDR3 is TGTGCCAGTAGTATTTATAGGGGGGAGACCCAGTACTTC. The whole variable domain, remainder taken from reference TRBV19 and TRBJ2-5, is DGGITQSPKYLFRKEGQNVTLSCEQNLNHDAMYWYRQDPGQGLRLIYYSQIVNDFQKGDIAEGYSVSREKKESFPLTVTSAQKNPTAFYLCASSIYRGETQYFGPGTRLLVL.